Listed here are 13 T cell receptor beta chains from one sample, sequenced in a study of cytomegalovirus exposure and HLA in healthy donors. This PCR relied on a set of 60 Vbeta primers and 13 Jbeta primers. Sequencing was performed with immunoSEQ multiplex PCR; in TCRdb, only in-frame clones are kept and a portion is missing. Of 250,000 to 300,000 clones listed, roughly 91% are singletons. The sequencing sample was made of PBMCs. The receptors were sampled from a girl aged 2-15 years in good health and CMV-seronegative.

The CDR3 region is CASSYGDSSYEQYF. The CDR3 DNA reads as TGTGCCAGCAGTTACGGTGACAGTTCCTACGAGCAGTACTTC. V usage is TRBV6-6 and J usage is TRBJ2-7; D is possibly TRBD1 (5 bases). CDR3 length equals 14 residues. Trimming pared 2 bases from V and 1 base from J, leaving 9 bases between. Germline V lookup: CDR1 MNHNY, CDR2 SVGAGI (reference sequence).

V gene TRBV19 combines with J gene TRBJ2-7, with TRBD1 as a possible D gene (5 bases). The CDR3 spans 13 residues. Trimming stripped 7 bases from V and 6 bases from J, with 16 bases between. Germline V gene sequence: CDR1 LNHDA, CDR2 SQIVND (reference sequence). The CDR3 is CASTRQGSGEQYF. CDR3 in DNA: TGTGCCAGTACTAGGCAGGGTTCTGGCGAGCAGTACTTC.

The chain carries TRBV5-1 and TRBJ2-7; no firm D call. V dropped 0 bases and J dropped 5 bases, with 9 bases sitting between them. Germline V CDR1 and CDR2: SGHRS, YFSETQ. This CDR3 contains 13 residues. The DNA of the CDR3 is TGCGCCAGCAGCTTGGGGAGTTCCGACGAGCAGTACTTC. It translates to CASSLGSSDEQYF. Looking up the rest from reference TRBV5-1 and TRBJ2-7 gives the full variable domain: KAGVTQTPRYLIKTRGQQVTLSCSPISGHRSVSWYQQTPGQGLQFLFEYFSETQRNKGNFPGRFSGRQFSNSRSEMNVSTLELGDSALYLCASSLGSSDEQYFGPGTRLTVT.

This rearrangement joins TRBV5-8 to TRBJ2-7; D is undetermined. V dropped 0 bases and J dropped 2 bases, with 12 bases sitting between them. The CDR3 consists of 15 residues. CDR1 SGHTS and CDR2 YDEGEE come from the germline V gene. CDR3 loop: CASSLGLKNTYEQYF. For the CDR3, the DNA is TGTGCCAGCAGCTTGGGACTGAAGAACACCTACGAGCAGTACTTC.

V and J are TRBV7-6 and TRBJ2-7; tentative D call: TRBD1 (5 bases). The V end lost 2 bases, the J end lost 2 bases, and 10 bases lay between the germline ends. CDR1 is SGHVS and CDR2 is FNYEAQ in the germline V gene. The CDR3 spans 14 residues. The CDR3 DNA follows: TGTGCCAGCAGCTTATGGCCAGGGACCTACGAGCAGTACTTC. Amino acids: CASSLWPGTYEQYF.

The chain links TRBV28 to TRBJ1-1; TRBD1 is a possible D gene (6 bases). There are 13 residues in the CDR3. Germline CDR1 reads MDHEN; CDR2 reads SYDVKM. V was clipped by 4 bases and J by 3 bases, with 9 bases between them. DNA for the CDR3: TGTGCCAGCAGTTACAGGGATTACACTGAAGCTTTCTTT. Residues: CASSYRDYTEAFF.

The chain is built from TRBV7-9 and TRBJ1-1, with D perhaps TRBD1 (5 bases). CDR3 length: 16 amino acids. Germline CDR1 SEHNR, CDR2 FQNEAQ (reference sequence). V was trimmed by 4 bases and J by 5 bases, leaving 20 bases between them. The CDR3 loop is CASSSRQGSAGTEAFF. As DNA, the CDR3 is TGTGCCAGCAGCTCTAGGCAAGGGTCCGCAGGGACTGAAGCTTTCTTT. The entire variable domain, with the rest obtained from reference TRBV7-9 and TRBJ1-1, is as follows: DTGVSQNPRHKITKRGQNVTFRCDPISEHNRLYWYRQTLGQGPEFLTYFQNEAQLEKSRLLSDRFSAERPKGSFSTLEIQRTEQGDSAMYLCASSSRQGSAGTEAFFGQGTRLTVV.

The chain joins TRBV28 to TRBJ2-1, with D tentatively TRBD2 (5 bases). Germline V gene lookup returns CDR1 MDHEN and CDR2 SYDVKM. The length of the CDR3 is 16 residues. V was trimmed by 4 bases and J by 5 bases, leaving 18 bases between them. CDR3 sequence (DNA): TGTGCCAGCAGTTCCCACCTGAGCGGAATTAACAATGAGCAGTTCTTC. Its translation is CASSSHLSGINNEQFF. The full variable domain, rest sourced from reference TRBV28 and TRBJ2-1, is DVKVTQSSRYLVKRTGEKVFLECVQDMDHENMFWYRQDPGLGLRLIYFSYDVKMKEKGDIPEGYSVSREKKERFSLILESASTNQTSMYLCASSSHLSGINNEQFFGPGTRLTVL.

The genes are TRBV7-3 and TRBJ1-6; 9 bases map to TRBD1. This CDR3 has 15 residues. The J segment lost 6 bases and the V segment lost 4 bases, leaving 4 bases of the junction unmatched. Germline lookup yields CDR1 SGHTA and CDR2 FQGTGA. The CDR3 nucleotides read TGTGCCAGCAGCTCATCGACAGGGGGTAATTCACCCCTCCACTTT. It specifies CASSSSTGGNSPLHF.

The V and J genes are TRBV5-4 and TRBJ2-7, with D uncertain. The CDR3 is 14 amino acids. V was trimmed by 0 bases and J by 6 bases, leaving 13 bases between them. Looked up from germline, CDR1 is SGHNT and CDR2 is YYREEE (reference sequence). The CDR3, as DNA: TGTGCCAGCAGCTTGGTTCCGACAAGTACCGAGCAGTACTTC. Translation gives CASSLVPTSTEQYF.

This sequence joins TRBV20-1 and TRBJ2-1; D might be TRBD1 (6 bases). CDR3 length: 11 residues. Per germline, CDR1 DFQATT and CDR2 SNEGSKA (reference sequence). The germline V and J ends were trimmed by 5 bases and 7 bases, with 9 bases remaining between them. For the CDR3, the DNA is TGCAGTGCTTCAAGGGGGAATGAGCAGTTCTTC. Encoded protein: CSASRGNEQFF.

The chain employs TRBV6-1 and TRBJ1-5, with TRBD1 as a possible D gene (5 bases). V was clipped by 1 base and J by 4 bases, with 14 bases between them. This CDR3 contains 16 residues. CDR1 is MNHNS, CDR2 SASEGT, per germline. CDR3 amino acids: CASSEDWGTKNQPQHF. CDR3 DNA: TGTGCCAGCAGTGAAGATTGGGGCACAAAAAATCAGCCCCAGCATTTT.

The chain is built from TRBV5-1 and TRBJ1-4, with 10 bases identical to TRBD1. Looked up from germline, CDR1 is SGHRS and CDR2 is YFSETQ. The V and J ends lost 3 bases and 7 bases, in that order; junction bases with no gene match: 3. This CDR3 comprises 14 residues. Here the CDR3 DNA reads TGCGCCAGCAGCTCGACAGGGGGCGGTGAAAAACTGTTTTTT. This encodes CASSSTGGGEKLFF.